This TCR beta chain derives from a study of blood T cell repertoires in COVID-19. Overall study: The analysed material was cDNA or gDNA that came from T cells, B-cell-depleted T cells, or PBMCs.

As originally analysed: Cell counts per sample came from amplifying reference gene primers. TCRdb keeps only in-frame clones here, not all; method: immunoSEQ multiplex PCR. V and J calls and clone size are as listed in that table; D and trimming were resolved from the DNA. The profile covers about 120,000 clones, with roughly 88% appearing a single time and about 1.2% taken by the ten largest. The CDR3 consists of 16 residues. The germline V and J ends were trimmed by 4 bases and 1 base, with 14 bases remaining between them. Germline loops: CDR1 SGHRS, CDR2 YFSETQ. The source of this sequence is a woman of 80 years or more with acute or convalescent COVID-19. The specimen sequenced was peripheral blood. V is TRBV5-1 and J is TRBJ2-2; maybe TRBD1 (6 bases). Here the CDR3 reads CASSPRGGVNTGELFF. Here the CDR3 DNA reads TGCGCCAGCAGCCCGCGAGGGGGTGTGAACACCGGGGAGCTGTTTTTT.